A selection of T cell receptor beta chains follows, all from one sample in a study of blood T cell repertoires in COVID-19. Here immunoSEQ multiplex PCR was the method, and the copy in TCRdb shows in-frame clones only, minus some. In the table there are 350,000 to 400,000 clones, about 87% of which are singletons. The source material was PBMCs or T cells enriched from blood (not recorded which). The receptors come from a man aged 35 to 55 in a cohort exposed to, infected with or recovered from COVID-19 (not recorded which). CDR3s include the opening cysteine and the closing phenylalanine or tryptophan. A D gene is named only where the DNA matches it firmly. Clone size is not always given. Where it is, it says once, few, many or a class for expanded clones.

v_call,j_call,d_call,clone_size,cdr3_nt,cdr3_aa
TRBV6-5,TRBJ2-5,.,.,TGTGCCAGCACCTTAGCAGGGGCCGAGACCCAGTACTTC,CASTLAGAETQYF
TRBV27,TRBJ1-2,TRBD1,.,TGTGCCAGCAGCCCGGGACAGGGGTACTATGGCTACACCTTC,CASSPGQGYYGYTF
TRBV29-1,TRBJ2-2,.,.,TGCAGCGCCTCAGCGGGCGGGGAGCTGTTTTTT,CSASAGGELFF
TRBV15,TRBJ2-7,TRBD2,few,TGTGCCACCAGCGTAGCGGGAGCCTACGAGCAGTACTTC,CATSVAGAYEQYF
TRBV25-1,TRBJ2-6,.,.,TGTGCCAGCAGTATCACAGGCTCTGGGGCCAACGTCCTGACTTTC,CASSITGSGANVLTF
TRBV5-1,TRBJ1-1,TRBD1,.,TGCGCCAGCAGCTTGGAGGTCAGGGGGACTGAAGCTTTCTTT,CASSLEVRGTEAFF
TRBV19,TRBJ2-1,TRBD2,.,TGTGCCAGTAGTTTTTCGGCTAGCGGGAGGAATGAGCAGTTCTTC,CASSFSASGRNEQFF
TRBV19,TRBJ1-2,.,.,TGTGCCAGTAACCCAGGGATAAGCTATGGCTACACCTTC,CASNPGISYGYTF
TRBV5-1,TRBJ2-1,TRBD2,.,TGCGCCAGCAGCGGCGGGACTAGTGGAAATGAGCAGTTCTTC,CASSGGTSGNEQFF
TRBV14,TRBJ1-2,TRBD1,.,TGTGCCAGCAGCCAAGACCCGACCGGCAGGGGGGACTATGGCTACACCTTC,CASSQDPTGRGDYGYTF
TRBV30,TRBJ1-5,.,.,TGTGCCTGGAGTGTACGGGGAGATCAGCCCCAGCATTTT,CAWSVRGDQPQHF
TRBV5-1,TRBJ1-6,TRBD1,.,TGCGCCAGCAGCCCGCAGGGGACAGGGGGCTCACCCCTCCACTTT,CASSPQGTGGSPLHF
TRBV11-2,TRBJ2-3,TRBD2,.,TGTGCCAGCAGCTTACGCCGGACTAGAGGGGATACGCAGTATTTT,CASSLRRTRGDTQYF